This is a list of T cell receptor beta chains from one sample in a study of T-cell reconstitution after alpha-beta-depleted transplantation in children. TCRdb independently ran MiXCR on the PCR reads; one entry per CDR3 protein. The table includes around 380,000 distinct CDR3 sequences, around 9.9% detected once. Sequencing used PBMCs from the stem cell graft donor, obtained from the stem cell graft. The receptors shown here come from a human donor who donated a stem cell graft to a child with acute myeloid leukemia. The CDR3 runs from the conserved cysteine through the conserved F or W.

TRBV20-1	TRBJ1-5	CSASLRDRGQPQHF
TRBV9	TRBJ2-7	CASSVYGTGAYEQYF
TRBV4-3	TRBJ2-2	CASSQDPEAGELFF
TRBV5-1	TRBJ2-1	CASSTTGYNEQFF
TRBV7-2	TRBJ2-2	CASSLALAGTNTGELFF
TRBV5-6	TRBJ2-7	CASSDSRLLLLPYEQYF
TRBV29-1	TRBJ1-1	CSVCVGNTEAFF
TRBV6-5	TRBJ2-1	CASSYGLAWRGEQFF
TRBV27	TRBJ2-1	CASNPLAGGDEQFF
TRBV29-1	TRBJ2-5	CSVRSQGAGETQYF
TRBV5-1	TRBJ2-5	CASSPGTGYQETQYF
TRBV27	TRBJ1-3	CASSMTRAGNTIYF
TRBV4-3	TRBJ1-4	CASSQHSVREKLFF
TRBV7-9	TRBJ1-1	CASSLKGANTEAFF
TRBV7-6	TRBJ2-5	CASSLPGTSGGEETQYF
TRBV2	TRBJ2-4	CASREDRGKDKYF
TRBV5-1	TRBJ2-1	CASSFSTSGGADEQFF
TRBV27	TRBJ1-3	CASRSPSGNTIYF
TRBV6-5	TRBJ2-2	CASRPMGQGIGELFF
TRBV11-2	TRBJ2-7	CASSPGVGWSEQYF
TRBV30	TRBJ1-2	CAWSAQVRGSGYTF
TRBV4-2	TRBJ2-2	CASSQGQAPGGELFF
TRBV5-1	TRBJ1-4	CASSFQPLSEKLFF
TRBV10-3	TRBJ1-4	CAISGTGRVEKLFF
TRBV27	TRBJ2-5	CASSPRDIRRTQYF
TRBV20-1	TRBJ1-4	CSTNGGYEKLFF
TRBV27	TRBJ2-7	CASSSAGTGRYEQYF
TRBV15	TRBJ2-5	CATSSAWAGIAETQYF